A single sample is the source of the 9 T cell receptor beta chains below, sequenced in a study of long-term antiretroviral therapy in people with HIV. Version v3.0 of the immunoSEQ assay ran at survey level. Here immunoSEQ multiplex PCR was the method, and the copy in TCRdb shows in-frame clones only, minus some. The table shows about 34,000 clones, with 75% to 85% occurring only once. Material: unsorted PBMCs, obtained 1.9 years after starting antiretroviral therapy. The receptors originated from a man younger than 30 with HIV.

The rearrangement uses TRBV27 and TRBJ1-5; a possible D gene is TRBD1 (5 bases). Germline values: CDR1 MNHEY, CDR2 SMNVEV (reference sequence). The CDR3 loop spans 14 amino acids. The V end was cut by 4 bases, the J end by 4 bases, with 11 bases between. CDR3 in DNA: TGTGCCAGCAGTTCATTACGGGGGAATCAGCCCCAGCATTTT. Encoded protein: CASSSLRGNQPQHF.

The chain uses TRBV4-1 and TRBJ2-3; D is uncertain. Germline values: CDR1 MGHRA, CDR2 YSYEKL. V was clipped by 1 base and J by 2 bases, with 7 bases between them. CDR3 size: 14 residues. CDR3 residues: CASSQAVITDTQYF. CDR3 DNA: TGCGCCAGCAGCCAAGCGGTGATCACAGATACGCAGTATTTT.

The CDR3 nucleotides read TGTGCCACCGCGAAAGATCCCTCAGGAGGAGGCAATGAGCAGTTCTTC. It is translated as CATAKDPSGGGNEQFF. This chain links TRBV10-3 with TRBJ2-1, with TRBD2 as a possible D gene (5 bases). CDR1 and CDR2 from the germline V gene are ENHRY and SYGVKD. Trimming took 10 bases from V and 6 from J, leaving 25 bases between them. The CDR3 sequence is 16 residues long.

CDR3 coding DNA: TGTGCCAGCAGCCAAGCTTCTACCAGCTCCTACAATGAGCAGTTCTTC. This codes for CASSQASTSSYNEQFF. The rearrangement joins TRBV4-2 to TRBJ2-1; no firm D call. The germline CDR1 and CDR2 sequences are LGHNA and YNFKEQ. Deletions cut 1 base from V and 0 bases from J, with 10 bases between. The CDR3 length is 16 residues.

The chain carries TRBV10-3 and TRBJ2-1; 9 nucleotides match TRBD2. CDR1 is ENHRY and CDR2 is SYGVKD in the germline V gene. The J segment lost 5 bases and the V segment lost 0 bases, leaving 8 bases of the junction unmatched. The CDR3 length is 17 residues. As DNA, the CDR3 is TGTGCCATCAGTGAGTCTCAAGCTAGCGGGGATCACAATGAGCAGTTCTTC. It translates to CAISESQASGDHNEQFF.

This sequence joins TRBV9 and TRBJ1-1; D is possibly TRBD1 (5 bases). Germline V gene sequence: CDR1 SGDLS, CDR2 YYNGEE. The CDR3 runs to 16 residues. V was pared by 0 bases and J by 0 bases, with 12 bases between. The CDR3 region is CASSVGGGVMNTEAFF. The CDR3 coding sequence is TGTGCCAGCAGCGTAGGTGGAGGGGTGATGAACACTGAAGCTTTCTTT.

As regards this clone: An end of the junction differs from the germline gene, which may be a read error. This chain connects TRBV7-7 to TRBJ2-7, with 12 bases identical to TRBD1. Germline lookup yields CDR1 SSHAT and CDR2 FNYEAQ (reference sequence). The length of the CDR3 is 15 residues. CDR3 DNA sequence: TGTGCTAGCAGCGAGGGACAGGGGGCATCCTACGAGCAGTACTTC. The encoded protein is CASSEGQGASYEQYF. The full variable domain, in which reference TRBV7-7 and TRBJ2-7 provide the parts outside the CDR3, is GAGVSQSPRYKVTKRGQDVTLRCDPISSHATLYWYQQALGQGPEFLTYFNYEAQPDKSGLPSDRFSAERPEGSISTLTIQRTEQRDSAMYRCASSEGQGASYEQYFGPGTRLTVT.

This clone was seen a few times. This chain links TRBV6-5 with TRBJ1-5; D is ambiguous. The CDR3 is 12 amino acids. V dropped 4 bases and J dropped 2 bases, with 3 bases sitting between them. The germline CDR1 and CDR2 sequences are MNHEY and SVGAGI. The CDR3, as DNA: TGTGCCAGCAGTTCGGGCAATCAGCCCCAGCATTTT. This codes for CASSSGNQPQHF.

This sequence joins TRBV19 and TRBJ2-7, with D unclear. The CDR3 contains 12 residues. The germline CDR1 and CDR2 sequences are LNHDA and SQIVND (reference sequence). V lost 4 bases to trimming and J lost 2 bases, with 6 bases between them. CDR3 nucleotides: TGTGCCAGTAGTAATCCAGCCTACGAGCAGTACTTC. Translating it yields CASSNPAYEQYF.